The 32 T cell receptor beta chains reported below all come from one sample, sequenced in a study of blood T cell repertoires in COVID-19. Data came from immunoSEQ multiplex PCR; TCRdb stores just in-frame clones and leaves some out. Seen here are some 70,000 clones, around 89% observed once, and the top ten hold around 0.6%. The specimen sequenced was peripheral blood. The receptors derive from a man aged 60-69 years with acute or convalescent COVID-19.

CDR3 in amino acids: CASSPGQGISYEQYF. CDR3 DNA: TGTGCCAGCTCACCCGGACAGGGGATCTCCTACGAGCAGTACTTC. The rearrangement links TRBV18 to TRBJ2-7, with 9 bases matching TRBD1. Trimming at V came to 3 bases and at J to 0 bases, leaving 3 bases not matched to a gene. The germline gives CDR1 KGHSH, CDR2 LQKENI. The CDR3 is 15 amino acids. The variable domain in full, completed from reference TRBV18 and TRBJ2-7, reads NAGVMQNPRHLVRRRGQEARLRCSPMKGHSHVYWYRQLPEEGLKFMVYLQKENIIDESGMPKERFSAEFPKEGPSILRIQQVVRGDSAAYFCASSPGQGISYEQYFGPGTRLTVT.

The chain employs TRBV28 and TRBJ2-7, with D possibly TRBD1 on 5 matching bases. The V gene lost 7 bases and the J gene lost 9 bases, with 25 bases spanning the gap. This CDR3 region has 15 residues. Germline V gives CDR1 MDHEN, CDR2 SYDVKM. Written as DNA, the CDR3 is TGTGCCAGCATAACGTCGACAGATAGTTACGATGGGCAGTACTTC. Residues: CASITSTDSYDGQYF.

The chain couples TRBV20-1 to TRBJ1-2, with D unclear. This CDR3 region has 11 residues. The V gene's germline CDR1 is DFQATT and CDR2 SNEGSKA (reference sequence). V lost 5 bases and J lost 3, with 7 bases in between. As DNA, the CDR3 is TGCAGTGCTCGCGAGGACTATGGCTACACCTTC. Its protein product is CSAREDYGYTF.

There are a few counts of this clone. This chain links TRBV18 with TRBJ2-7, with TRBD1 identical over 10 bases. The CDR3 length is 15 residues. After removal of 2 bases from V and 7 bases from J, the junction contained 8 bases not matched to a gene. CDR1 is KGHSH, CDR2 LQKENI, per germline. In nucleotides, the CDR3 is TGTGCCAGCTCACCAGGGACAGGGGACTACCGTGAGCAGTACTTC. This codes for CASSPGTGDYREQYF. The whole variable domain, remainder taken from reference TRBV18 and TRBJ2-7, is NAGVMQNPRHLVRRRGQEARLRCSPMKGHSHVYWYRQLPEEGLKFMVYLQKENIIDESGMPKERFSAEFPKEGPSILRIQQVVRGDSAAYFCASSPGTGDYREQYFGPGTRLTVT.

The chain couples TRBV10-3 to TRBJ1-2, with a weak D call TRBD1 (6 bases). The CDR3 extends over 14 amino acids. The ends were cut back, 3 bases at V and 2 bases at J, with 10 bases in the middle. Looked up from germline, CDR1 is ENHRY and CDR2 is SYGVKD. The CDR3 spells CAISDGDTNYGYTF. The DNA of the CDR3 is TGTGCCATCAGTGACGGGGACACGAACTATGGCTACACCTTC.

This chain's CDR3 is CASSMRYLYGYTF. CDR3 nucleotides: TGTGCCAGTAGTATGAGGTACCTATATGGCTACACCTTC. The chain combines TRBV19 with TRBJ1-2; D gene unclear. The CDR3 runs to 13 residues. Deletions cut 3 bases from V and 5 bases from J, with 10 bases between. Germline values: CDR1 LNHDA, CDR2 SQIVND (reference sequence).

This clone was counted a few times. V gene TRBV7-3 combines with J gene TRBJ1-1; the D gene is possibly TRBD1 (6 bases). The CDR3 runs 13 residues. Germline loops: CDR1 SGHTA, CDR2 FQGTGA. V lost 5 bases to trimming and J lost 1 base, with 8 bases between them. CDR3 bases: TGTGCCAGCAGCATGGACAGGAACACTGAAGCTTTCTTT. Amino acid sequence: CASSMDRNTEAFF.

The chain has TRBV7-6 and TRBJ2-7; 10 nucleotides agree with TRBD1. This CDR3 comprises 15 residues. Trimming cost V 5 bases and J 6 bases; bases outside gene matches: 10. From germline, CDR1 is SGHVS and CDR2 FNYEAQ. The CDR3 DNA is TGTGCCAGCAGCCACGGGGGACAGGGGACCCTCGAGCAGTACTTC. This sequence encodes CASSHGGQGTLEQYF.

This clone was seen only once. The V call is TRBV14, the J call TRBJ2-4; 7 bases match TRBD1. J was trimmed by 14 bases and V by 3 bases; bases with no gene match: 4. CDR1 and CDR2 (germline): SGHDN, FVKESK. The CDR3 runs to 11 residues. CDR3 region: CASSHGTVEYF. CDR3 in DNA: TGTGCCAGCAGCCACGGGACAGTGGAGTACTTC.

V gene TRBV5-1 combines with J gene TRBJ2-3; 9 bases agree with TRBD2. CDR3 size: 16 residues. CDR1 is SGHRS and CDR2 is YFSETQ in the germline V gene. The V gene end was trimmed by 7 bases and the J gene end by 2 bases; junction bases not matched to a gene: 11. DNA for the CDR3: TGCGCCAGCGGGGCCGGGACTAGCACCTCCACAGATACGCAGTATTTT. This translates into CASGAGTSTSTDTQYF.

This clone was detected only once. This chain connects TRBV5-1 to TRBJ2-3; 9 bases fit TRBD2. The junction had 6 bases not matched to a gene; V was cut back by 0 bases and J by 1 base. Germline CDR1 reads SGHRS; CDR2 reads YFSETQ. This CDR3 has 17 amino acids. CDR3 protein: CASSLAISGGRTDTQYF. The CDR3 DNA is TGCGCCAGCAGCTTGGCCATCAGCGGGGGGCGCACAGATACGCAGTATTTT.

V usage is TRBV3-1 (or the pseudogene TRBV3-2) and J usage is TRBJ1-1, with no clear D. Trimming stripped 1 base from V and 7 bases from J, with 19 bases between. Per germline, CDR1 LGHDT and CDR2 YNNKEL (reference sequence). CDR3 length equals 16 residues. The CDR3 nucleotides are TGTGCCAGCAGCCAAGGGTTCAGAGTATTGGGCTTTGAAGCTTTCTTT. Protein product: CASSQGFRVLGFEAFF.

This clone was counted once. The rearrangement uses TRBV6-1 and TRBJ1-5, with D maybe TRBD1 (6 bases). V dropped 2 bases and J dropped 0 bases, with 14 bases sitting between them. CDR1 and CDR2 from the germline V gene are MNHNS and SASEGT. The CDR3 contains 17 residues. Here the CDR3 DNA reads TGTGCCAGCAGTGAAAACCCAGGGGCCTATAGCAATCAGCCCCAGCATTTT. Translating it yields CASSENPGAYSNQPQHF.

Here the CDR3 reads CASSLAGYGYTF. CDR3 sequence (DNA): TGTGCCAGCAGCTTGGCCGGTTATGGCTACACCTTC. The chain uses TRBV5-4 and TRBJ1-2; no clear D gene. Trimming pared 0 bases from V and 5 bases from J, leaving 5 bases between. Germline-derived CDR1 and CDR2 are SGHNT and YYREEE (reference sequence). The CDR3 runs 12 residues.

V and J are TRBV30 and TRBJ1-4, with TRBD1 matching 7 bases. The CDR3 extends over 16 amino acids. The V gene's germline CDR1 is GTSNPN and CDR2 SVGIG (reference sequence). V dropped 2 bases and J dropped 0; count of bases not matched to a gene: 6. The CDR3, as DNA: TGTGCCTGGAGTTCCGGGACAGATACAACTAATGAAAAACTGTTTTTT. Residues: CAWSSGTDTTNEKLFF.

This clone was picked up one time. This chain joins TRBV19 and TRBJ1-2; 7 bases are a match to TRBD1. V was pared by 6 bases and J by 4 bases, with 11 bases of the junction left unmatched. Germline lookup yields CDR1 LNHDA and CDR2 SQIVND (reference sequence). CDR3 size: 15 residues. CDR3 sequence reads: CASRKGGVVGYGYTF. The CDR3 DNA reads TGTGCCAGTAGAAAAGGGGGCGTCGTAGGCTATGGCTACACCTTC.

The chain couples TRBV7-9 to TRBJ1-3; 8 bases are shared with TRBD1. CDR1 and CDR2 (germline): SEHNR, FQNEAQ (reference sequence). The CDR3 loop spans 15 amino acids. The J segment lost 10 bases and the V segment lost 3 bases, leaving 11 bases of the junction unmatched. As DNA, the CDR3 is TGTGCCAGCAGCTTTACGGACAGGGTTTTTGAGACCATATATTTT. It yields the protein CASSFTDRVFETIYF.

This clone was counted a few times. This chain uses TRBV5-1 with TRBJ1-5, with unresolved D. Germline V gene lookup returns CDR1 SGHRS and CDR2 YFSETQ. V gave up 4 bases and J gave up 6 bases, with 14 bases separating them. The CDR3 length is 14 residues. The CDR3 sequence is CASSPNPTSQPQHF. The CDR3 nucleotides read TGCGCCAGCAGCCCTAATCCAACGAGTCAGCCCCAGCATTTT.

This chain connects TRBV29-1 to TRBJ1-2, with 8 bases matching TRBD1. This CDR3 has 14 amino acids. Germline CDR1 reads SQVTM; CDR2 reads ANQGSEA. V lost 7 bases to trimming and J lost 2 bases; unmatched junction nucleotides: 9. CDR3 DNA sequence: TGCAGCGGTACACCGGGACAGGAGAACTATGGCTACACCTTC. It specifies CSGTPGQENYGYTF.

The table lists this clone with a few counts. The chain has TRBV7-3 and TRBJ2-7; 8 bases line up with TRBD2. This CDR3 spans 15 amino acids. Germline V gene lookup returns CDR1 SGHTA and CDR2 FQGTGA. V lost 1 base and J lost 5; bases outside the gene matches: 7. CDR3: CASSLKGTSGDEQYF. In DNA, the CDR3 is TGTGCCAGCAGCTTAAAGGGAACTAGCGGTGACGAGCAGTACTTC.

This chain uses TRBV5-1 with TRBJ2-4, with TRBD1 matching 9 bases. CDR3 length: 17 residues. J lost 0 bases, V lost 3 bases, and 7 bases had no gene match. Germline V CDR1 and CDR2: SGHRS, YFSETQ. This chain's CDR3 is CASSSGQGTLAKNIQYF. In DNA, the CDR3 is TGCGCCAGCAGCTCCGGACAGGGGACACTAGCCAAAAACATTCAGTACTTC.

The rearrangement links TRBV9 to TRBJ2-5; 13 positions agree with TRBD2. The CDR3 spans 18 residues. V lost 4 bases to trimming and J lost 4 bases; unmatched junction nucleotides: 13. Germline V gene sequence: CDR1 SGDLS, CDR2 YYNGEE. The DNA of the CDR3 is TGTGCCAGCAGCCTCGGACTAGCGGGGGACCCCTCCATAGAGACCCAGTACTTC. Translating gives CASSLGLAGDPSIETQYF.

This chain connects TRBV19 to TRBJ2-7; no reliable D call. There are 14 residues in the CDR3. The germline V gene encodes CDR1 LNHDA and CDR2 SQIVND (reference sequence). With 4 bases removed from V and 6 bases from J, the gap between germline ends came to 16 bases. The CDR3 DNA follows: TGTGCCAGTAGTACCCATAACCGCCGAGGCGAGCAGTACTTC. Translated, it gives CASSTHNRRGEQYF.

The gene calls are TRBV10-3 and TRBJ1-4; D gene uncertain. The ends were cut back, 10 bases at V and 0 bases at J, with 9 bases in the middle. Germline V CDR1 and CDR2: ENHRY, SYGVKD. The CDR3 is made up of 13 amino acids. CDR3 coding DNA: TGTGCCACCCGGGAGCCAACTAATGAAAAACTGTTTTTT. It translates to CATREPTNEKLFF.

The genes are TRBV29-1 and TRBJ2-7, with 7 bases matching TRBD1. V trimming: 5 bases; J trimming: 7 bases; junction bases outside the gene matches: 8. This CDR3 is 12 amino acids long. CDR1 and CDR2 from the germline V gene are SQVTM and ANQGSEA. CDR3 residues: CSVRDRLREQYF. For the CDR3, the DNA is TGCAGCGTTAGGGACAGACTACGAGAGCAGTACTTC.

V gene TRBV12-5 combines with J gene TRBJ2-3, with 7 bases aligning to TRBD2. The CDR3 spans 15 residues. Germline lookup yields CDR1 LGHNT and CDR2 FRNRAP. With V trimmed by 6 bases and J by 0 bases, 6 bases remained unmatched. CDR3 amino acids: CASGAGGISTDTQYF. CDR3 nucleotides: TGTGCTAGTGGGGCCGGGGGGATAAGCACAGATACGCAGTATTTT.

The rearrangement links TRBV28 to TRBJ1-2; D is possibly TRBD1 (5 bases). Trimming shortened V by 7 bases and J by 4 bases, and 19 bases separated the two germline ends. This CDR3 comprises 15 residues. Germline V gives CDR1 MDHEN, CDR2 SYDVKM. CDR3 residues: CASKENSEGAYGYTF. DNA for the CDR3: TGTGCCAGCAAAGAGAACAGTGAAGGGGCCTATGGCTACACCTTC.

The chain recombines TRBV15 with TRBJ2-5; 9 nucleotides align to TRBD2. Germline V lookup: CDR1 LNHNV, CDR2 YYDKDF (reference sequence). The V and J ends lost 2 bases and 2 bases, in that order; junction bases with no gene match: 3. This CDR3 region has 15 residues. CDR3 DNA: TGTGCCACCAGCAGACGTAGCGGGGGACAAGAGACCCAGTACTTC. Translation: CATSRRSGGQETQYF.

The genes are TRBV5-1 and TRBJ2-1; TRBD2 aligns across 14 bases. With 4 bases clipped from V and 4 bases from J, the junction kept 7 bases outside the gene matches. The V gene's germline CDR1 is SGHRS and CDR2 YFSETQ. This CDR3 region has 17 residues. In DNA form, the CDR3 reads TGCGCCAGCAGCGCTGAGCGACTAGCGGGAGGGTACAATGAGCAGTTCTTC. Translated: CASSAERLAGGYNEQFF.

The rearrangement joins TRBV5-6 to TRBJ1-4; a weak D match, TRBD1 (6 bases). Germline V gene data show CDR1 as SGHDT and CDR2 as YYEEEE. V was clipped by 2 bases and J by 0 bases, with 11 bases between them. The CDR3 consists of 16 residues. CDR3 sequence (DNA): TGTGCCAGCAGCTTCCGGACAGTTGCAACTAATGAAAAACTGTTTTTT. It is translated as CASSFRTVATNEKLFF.

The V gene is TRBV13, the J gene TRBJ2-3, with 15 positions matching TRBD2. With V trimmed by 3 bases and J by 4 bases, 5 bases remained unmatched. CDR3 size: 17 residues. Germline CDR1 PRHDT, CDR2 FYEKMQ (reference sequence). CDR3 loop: CASSFMGLAGGADTQYF. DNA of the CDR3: TGTGCCAGCAGCTTTATGGGACTAGCGGGGGGAGCAGATACGCAGTATTTT.

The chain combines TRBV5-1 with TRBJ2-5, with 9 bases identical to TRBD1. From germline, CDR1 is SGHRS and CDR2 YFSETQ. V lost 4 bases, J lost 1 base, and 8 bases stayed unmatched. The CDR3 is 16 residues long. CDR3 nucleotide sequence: TGCGCCAGCAGCCGGACCGGGACAGGGCCCCAAGAGACCCAGTACTTC. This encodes CASSRTGTGPQETQYF. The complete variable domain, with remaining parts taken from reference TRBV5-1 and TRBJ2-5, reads KAGVTQTPRYLIKTRGQQVTLSCSPISGHRSVSWYQQTPGQGLQFLFEYFSETQRNKGNFPGRFSGRQFSNSRSEMNVSTLELGDSALYLCASSRTGTGPQETQYFGPGTRLLVL.